The 16 T cell receptor beta chains presented below share a single source sample, sequenced in a study of T cells in Graves' hyperthyroidism and ophthalmopathy. Researchers took RNA transcripts and amplified the TCR beta CDR3 regions from them. The HTBI primer set served for first-round RT-PCR of the TCR CDR3. TCRdb itself ran the multiplex PCR reads through MiXCR, one entry per CDR3 protein. The sample holds 550,000 to 800,000 distinct CDR3 sequences, 16% seen once. Source material: blood. The receptors derive from a man aged 18 to 30 with Graves' hyperthyroidism.

Regarding this clonotype: A read error may explain this, as a much larger clone is one base away. The genes are TRBV29-1 and TRBJ2-7; no definite D call. Germline-derived CDR1 and CDR2 are SQVTM and ANQGSEA. The CDR3 is made up of 14 amino acids. The CDR3 protein is CGVENPHGGYEQYF. CDR3 coding DNA: TGCGGCGTTGAAAACCCCCACGGCGGCTACGAGCAGTACTTC.

Turning to this clonotype: This sequence may be a read error, since a much larger clone differs from it by one base. The rearrangement uses TRBV28 and TRBJ1-5; D not resolved. CDR3 size: 15 residues. Trimming stripped 5 bases from V and 3 bases from J, with 14 bases between. Per germline, CDR1 MDHEN and CDR2 SYDVKM. CDR3 in amino acids: CASSQPHKSNQPQHF. The CDR3 coding sequence is TGTGCCAGCAGTCAACCGCACAAGTCCAATCAGCCCCAGCATTTT. The full variable domain, completed using reference TRBV28 and TRBJ1-5, is DVKVTQSSRYLVKRTGEKVFLECVQDMDHENMFWYRQDPGLGLRLIYFSYDVKMKEKGDIPEGYSVSREKKERFSLILESASTNQTSMYLCASSQPHKSNQPQHFGDGTRLSIL.

The rearrangement links TRBV29-1 to TRBJ2-3; D uncertain. V was cut by 6 bases and J by 0 bases, with 16 bases left in between. The length of the CDR3 is 15 residues. Germline V gene lookup returns CDR1 SQVTM and CDR2 ANQGSEA. CDR3 nucleotides: TGCAGCGTCCTGGGTTGGCACCTTAGCACAGATACGCAGTATTTT. As protein: CSVLGWHLSTDTQYF.

This clonotype was picked up many times. This rearrangement joins TRBV6-1 to TRBJ2-3; 8 nucleotides align to TRBD1. J gave up 2 bases and V 3 bases, and 4 bases lay outside the gene matches. This CDR3 has 15 residues. Germline V gives CDR1 MNHNS, CDR2 SASEGT. This chain's CDR3 is CASSEGTGDTDTQYF. For the CDR3, the DNA is TGTGCCAGCAGTGAGGGGACAGGAGACACAGATACGCAGTATTTT.

This clonotype was seen only a few times. The CDR3 DNA is TGTGCCAGTAGTATAGCGGGGAGGGGCAATCAGCCCCAGCATTTT. Translation: CASSIAGRGNQPQHF. The V call is TRBV19, the J call TRBJ1-5; D is ambiguous. The CDR3 covers 15 residues. Deletions cut 1 base from V and 2 bases from J, with 9 bases between. CDR1 and CDR2 (germline): LNHDA, SQIVND (reference sequence).

The chain is built from TRBV7-9 and TRBJ1-1; D is possibly TRBD1 (6 bases). Germline V lookup: CDR1 SEHNR, CDR2 FQNEAQ (reference sequence). V lost 10 bases to trimming and J lost 8 bases, with 20 bases between them. CDR3 length: 13 amino acids. The CDR3 loop reads CATPPGAGEEAFF. CDR3 DNA: TGTGCCACTCCTCCGGGGGCTGGGGAGGAAGCTTTCTTT.

This sequence joins TRBV10-3 and TRBJ1-5, with a possible D match to TRBD1 (5 bases). The V gene's germline CDR1 is ENHRY and CDR2 SYGVKD. This CDR3 is built from 16 residues. V was clipped by 2 bases and J by 5 bases, with 16 bases between them. CDR3 DNA sequence: TGTGCCATCAGTGAGGGGGTGAAGGGGACCGATCAGCCCCAGCATTTT. Translation: CAISEGVKGTDQPQHF.

This clonotype was picked up many times. The V and J genes are TRBV12-3 or TRBV12-4 and TRBJ1-2; D is uncertain. Trimming stripped 7 bases from V and 0 bases from J, with 6 bases between. The CDR3 consists of 12 residues. For the CDR3, the DNA is TGTGCCAGCACAGCAGCTAACTATGGCTACACCTTC. Translation: CASTAANYGYTF.

This chain links TRBV19 with TRBJ1-2, with unresolved D. Trimming left V 0 bases short and J 4 bases short, with 9 bases between. The CDR3 is made up of 14 amino acids. Germline values: CDR1 LNHDA, CDR2 SQIVND (reference sequence). The CDR3 DNA reads as TGTGCCAGTAGTATAGAGGCCACAGCCTATGGCTACACCTTC. Its protein is CASSIEATAYGYTF.

Many counts were recorded for this clonotype. The chain combines TRBV28 with TRBJ1-4, with D possibly being TRBD1 (5 bases). The CDR3 length is 15 residues. In germline, CDR1 is MDHEN, CDR2 SYDVKM. Between the trimmed V and J ends, which lost 7 bases and 8 bases, there was a span of 20 bases. CDR3 nucleotide sequence: TGTGCCAGCACCTTCTCCCTCTCAGGGAGCGAAAAACTGTTTTTT. Its translation: CASTFSLSGSEKLFF.

This chain links TRBV2 with TRBJ2-7; D perhaps matches TRBD1 (5 bases). Germline V gene data show CDR1 as SNHLY and CDR2 as FYNNEI. The ends were cut back, 5 bases at V and 3 bases at J, with 20 bases in the middle. CDR3 length: 16 residues. In nucleotides, the CDR3 is TGTGCCAGCAGTATACCGCCCCAGGGCCTGGACTACGAGCAGTACTTC. Its translation is CASSIPPQGLDYEQYF.

The sample holds a few counts of this clonotype. The gene calls are TRBV9 and TRBJ2-5, with 8 positions matching TRBD2. Germline loops: CDR1 SGDLS, CDR2 YYNGEE. Trimming took 4 bases from V and 4 from J; bases not matched to a gene: 9. This CDR3 has 15 residues. In nucleotides, the CDR3 is TGTGCCAGCAGCCCCCATGATCGGGAGGGAGAGACCCAGTACTTC. This encodes CASSPHDREGETQYF.

This CDR3 reads CASSFPSGVNEKLFF. As DNA, the CDR3 is TGTGCCAGCAGTTTTCCATCGGGGGTGAATGAAAAACTGTTTTTT. The chain combines TRBV28 with TRBJ1-4; a weak D match, TRBD1 (5 bases). Trimming removed 3 bases from V and 5 bases from J, with 13 bases in between. This CDR3 has 15 residues. Germline V gene data show CDR1 as MDHEN and CDR2 as SYDVKM.

This clonotype has only a few counts. The chain is built from TRBV20-1 and TRBJ1-6; D not resolved. V lost 5 bases to trimming and J lost 5 bases, with 13 bases between them. The CDR3 is 14 residues long. The V gene's germline CDR1 is DFQATT and CDR2 SNEGSKA (reference sequence). The CDR3, as DNA: TGCAGTGCTGGGTCAGGAAGCGATAATTCACCCCTCCACTTT. This encodes CSAGSGSDNSPLHF.

This clonotype occurred many times. This rearrangement joins TRBV18 to TRBJ2-3; D remains ambiguous. V was cut by 2 bases and J by 3 bases, with 9 bases left in between. The CDR3 length is 14 residues. Germline lookup yields CDR1 KGHSH and CDR2 LQKENI. In DNA form, the CDR3 reads TGTGCCAGCTCACCATCGACCAATACAGATACGCAGTATTTT. Protein sequence: CASSPSTNTDTQYF.

The sample holds many counts of this clonotype. The chain recombines TRBV7-2 with TRBJ2-5; possible D gene TRBD2, 6 bases. This CDR3 is 16 amino acids long. Germline loops: CDR1 SGHTA, CDR2 FQGNSA. Deletions cut 5 bases from V and 2 bases from J, with 18 bases between. CDR3 in amino acids: CASSGDGESGQETQYF. DNA for the CDR3: TGTGCCAGCAGCGGAGACGGGGAAAGCGGGCAAGAGACCCAGTACTTC.